This is a list of T cell receptor beta chains from one sample in a study of untreated major depressive disorder. The table came from immunoSEQ multiplex PCR; TCRdb's copy has only in-frame clones and leaves some out. The sample contains more than 20,000 clones, over 85% of which appear only once. Specimen: CD4+ T cells from PBMCs. The receptors shown here come from a man aged 25 to 40 in good health. Both conserved end residues are trimmed from each CDR3.

v_gene	j_gene	CDR3aa
TRBV4-1	TRBJ1-2	ASSQPGQGTYGYT
TRBV4-3	TRBJ2-7	ASSQDLGLAVYEQY
TRBV19	TRBJ1-2	ASSSSTVPNYGYT
TRBV15	TRBJ2-7	ATSRDVVAGEQY
TRBV6-6	TRBJ1-6	ASSRGLGNSPLH
TRBV2	TRBJ2-7	ASSVLAGDYEQY
TRBV5-1	TRBJ2-3	ASSLGGGPSTDTQY
TRBV6-1	TRBJ2-3	ASSEMVTSTDTQY
TRBV20-1	TRBJ1-1	SARMNTEAF
TRBV6-5	TRBJ2-3	ASSYEAGAPDTQY
TRBV6-5	TRBJ1-3	ASSYSFGITGNTIY
TRBV6-5	TRBJ1-2	ASSYSTYRSGYT
TRBV6-5	TRBJ1-2	ASSYQGRLNYGYT
TRBV6-5	TRBJ1-2	ASSYRGNPGYT
TRBV4-3	TRBJ1-3	ASSQELSSVGDRP
TRBV18	TRBJ2-5	ASSQARIGETQY
TRBV12-5	TRBJ1-1	ASGLLSGTEAF
TRBV6-1	TRBJ1-5	ASSVQEYQPQH
TRBV11-2	TRBJ1-1	ASSLGQGSTEAF
TRBV5-4	TRBJ1-1	ASRGEVGVNTEAF